Listed below are T cell receptor beta chains from one sample, sequenced in a study of blood T cell repertoires in COVID-19. Here immunoSEQ multiplex PCR was the method, and the copy in TCRdb shows in-frame clones only, minus some. The table has approximately 100,000 clones, roughly 80% seen once. Sequencing used peripheral blood. The receptors come from a man in his sixties with acute or convalescent COVID-19. The CDR3 runs from the conserved cysteine through the conserved F or W. The D gene is left open where the match is weak. Clone size is not always given. Where it is, it says once, few, many or a class for expanded clones.

few | TRBJ1-5 | TRBV27 | 13 | - | CASSNYGNQPQHF | TGTGCCAGCAGTAACTACGGCAATCAGCCCCAGCATTTT
- | TRBJ1-2 | TRBV7-2 | 14 | TRBD1 | CASSLGTEIYGYTF | TGTGCCAGCAGCCTTGGGACAGAAATCTATGGCTACACCTTC
- | TRBJ2-3 | TRBV5-6 | 16 | TRBD2 | CASSILGAGEVDTQYF | TGTGCCAGCAGCATCCTGGGTGCGGGGGAGGTGGATACGCAGTATTTT
- | TRBJ2-7 | TRBV10-2 | 14 | - | CASHGAGNPYEQYF | TGCGCCAGCCATGGGGCAGGGAACCCCTACGAGCAGTACTTC
- | TRBJ1-5 | TRBV19 | 17 | - | CASSIRAAGDSNQPQHF | TGTGCCAGTAGTATCCGGGCGGCGGGGGATAGCAATCAGCCCCAGCATTTT
once | TRBJ1-1 | TRBV5-6 | 14 | - | CASSYGQSNTEAFF | TGTGCCAGCAGCTATGGACAGTCGAACACTGAAGCTTTCTTT
many | TRBJ1-1 | TRBV6-5 | 13 | - | CASREGFGTEAFF | TGTGCCAGCAGGGAGGGTTTTGGCACTGAAGCTTTCTTT
- | TRBJ2-2 | TRBV6-2/TRBV6-3 | 18 | TRBD1 | CASSFLLGQGENTGELFF | TGTGCCAGCAGTTTCCTATTGGGACAGGGAGAGAACACCGGGGAGCTGTTTTTT
- | TRBJ2-7 | TRBV18 | 15 | TRBD1 | CASSPTGGEAYEQYF | TGTGCCAGCTCACCGACAGGGGGCGAAGCCTACGAGCAGTACTTC
- | TRBJ1-4 | TRBV19 | 15 | - | CASSIETATAEKLFF | TGTGCCAGTAGTATAGAGACAGCTACCGCGGAAAAACTGTTTTTT
- | TRBJ1-2 | TRBV6-5 | 14 | TRBD1 | CASSRRDRNYGYTF | TGTGCCAGCAGTCGCCGGGACAGAAATTATGGCTACACCTTC
- | TRBJ1-5 | TRBV11-2 | 13 | - | CASSLQRNQPQHF | TGTGCCAGCAGTCTTCAGCGGAATCAGCCCCAGCATTTT
- | TRBJ2-1 | TRBV11-3 | 17 | TRBD1 | CASSQTGTGVTYNEQFF | TGTGCCAGCAGCCAGACCGGGACAGGGGTTACCTACAATGAGCAGTTCTTC
- | TRBJ2-5 | TRBV11-3 | 15 | TRBD1 | CASSLDGARGETQYF | TGTGCCAGCAGCTTAGACGGGGCCAGGGGGGAGACCCAGTACTTC
- | TRBJ2-7 | TRBV7-2 | 15 | - | CASSLNPGSRVEQYF | TGTGCCAGCAGCCTAAATCCGGGGAGTCGGGTCGAGCAGTACTTC
- | TRBJ2-3 | TRBV7-8 | 15 | - | CASSLEARDTDTQYF | TGTGCCAGCAGCTTAGAGGCGCGGGACACAGATACGCAGTATTTT
- | TRBJ1-3 | TRBV4-2 | 15 | TRBD1 | CASSQEGTVGNTIYF | TGTGCCAGCAGCCAGGAAGGGACAGTTGGAAACACCATATATTTT
- | TRBJ2-7 | TRBV7-2 | 15 | TRBD1 | CAGSPGTGKTYEQYF | TGTGCCGGCAGCCCTGGGACAGGGAAGACCTACGAGCAGTACTTC
once | TRBJ2-5 | TRBV11-2 | 16 | TRBD2 | CASSPYLTSGQETQYF | TGTGCCAGCAGCCCTTATTTAACTAGCGGTCAAGAGACCCAGTACTTC
few | TRBJ2-7 | TRBV11-3 | 15 | TRBD1 | CASSLAEGQPNEQYF | TGTGCCAGCAGCTTAGCCGAGGGACAGCCGAACGAGCAGTACTTC
- | TRBJ2-5 | TRBV6-1 | 15 | - | CASSDGRGGSETQYF | TGTGCCAGCAGTGATGGGCGCGGGGGCTCAGAGACCCAGTACTTC
few | TRBJ2-7 | TRBV28 | 15 | TRBD1 | CASSSRTGGPYEQYF | TGTGCCAGCAGTTCCCGGACAGGGGGACCCTACGAGCAGTACTTC
- | TRBJ2-5 | TRBV19 | 12 | - | CASSEVQGTQYF | TGTGCCAGTAGCGAGGTCCAAGGGACCCAGTACTTC
- | TRBJ2-2 | TRBV7-3 | 14 | - | CASSLYSNTGELFF | TGTGCCAGCAGCTTATACAGCAACACCGGGGAGCTGTTTTTT
- | TRBJ1-1 | TRBV10-3 | 13 | - | CAISSGLGTEAFF | TGTGCCATCAGTTCAGGGTTGGGCACTGAAGCTTTCTTT
- | TRBJ2-1 | TRBV7-3 | 17 | TRBD1 | CASSLSVSGTGGNEQFF | TGTGCCAGCAGCTTAAGCGTTTCCGGGACAGGGGGCAATGAGCAGTTCTTC
- | TRBJ1-2 | TRBV6-2/TRBV6-3 | 13 | TRBD1 | CASSPGTVYGYTF | TGTGCCAGCAGTCCAGGGACAGTCTATGGCTACACCTTC
- | TRBJ2-4 | TRBV10-2 | 18 | TRBD1 | CASHNFQRTGVGKNIQYF | TGCGCCAGCCACAACTTTCAAAGAACAGGGGTGGGCAAAAACATTCAGTACTTC
once | TRBJ2-1 | TRBV30 | 15 | - | CAWTLTGIRGGEQFF | TGTGCCTGGACCCTGACAGGCATTCGGGGTGGTGAGCAGTTCTTC
- | TRBJ2-1 | TRBV24-1 | 17 | TRBD1 | CATSDPLGGALRNEQFF | TGTGCCACCAGTGATCCCTTAGGGGGCGCACTCAGGAATGAGCAGTTCTTC
- | TRBJ1-2 | TRBV5-4 | 13 | TRBD1 | CASSLDRDSGYTF | TGTGCCAGCAGCCTCGACAGGGACTCTGGCTACACCTTC
- | TRBJ1-3 | TRBV19 | 13 | - | CASSQQSGNTIYF | TGTGCCAGTAGTCAACAATCTGGAAACACCATATATTTT